What follows are 23 T cell receptor beta chains derived from one specimen sequenced in a study of cytomegalovirus exposure and HLA in healthy donors. 13 Jbeta primers and 60 Vbeta primers were used for the PCR. Clones were read by immunoSEQ multiplex PCR, and TCRdb kept only the in-frame ones, dropping some. The repertoire consists of 100,000 to 150,000 clones, with approximately 80% occurring once and the leading ten covering roughly 1.2%. The sequencing sample was made of PBMCs. The receptors stem from a girl aged 2-9 years in good health and CMV-seronegative.

This chain uses TRBV7-3 with TRBJ2-2; no firm D call. V lost 5 bases and J lost 5, with 12 bases in between. The CDR3 runs 14 residues. Germline V lookup: CDR1 SGHTA, CDR2 FQGTGA. CDR3 nucleotide sequence: TGTGCCAGCAGCCAATCTAGATCAACCGGGGAGCTGTTTTTT. Protein product: CASSQSRSTGELFF.

This chain links TRBV30 with TRBJ1-1, with 8 bases fitting TRBD1. The CDR3 runs to 11 residues. Germline CDR1 and CDR2: GTSNPN and SVGIG (reference sequence). After removal of 0 bases from V and 11 bases from J, the junction contained 2 bases not matched to a gene. CDR3 sequence: CAWSVQGEAFF. The CDR3 bases are TGTGCCTGGAGTGTACAGGGGGAGGCTTTCTTT.

The chain employs TRBV25-1 and TRBJ1-4, with D perhaps TRBD1 (5 bases). The CDR3 extends over 15 amino acids. Germline V CDR1 and CDR2: MGHDK, SYGVNS. Trimming stripped 3 bases from V and 0 bases from J, with 8 bases between. The CDR3 DNA is TGTGCCAGCAGTGATGAAGGGGCAACTAATGAAAAACTGTTTTTT. The encoded protein is CASSDEGATNEKLFF.

The genes are TRBV5-1 and TRBJ2-7; a possible D gene is TRBD2 (5 bases). The V gene lost 1 base and the J gene lost 6 bases, with 17 bases spanning the gap. The germline V gene has CDR1 SGHRS and CDR2 YFSETQ. The CDR3 extends over 15 amino acids. The CDR3 sequence: CASSLTSGNLGEQYF. The CDR3, as DNA: TGCGCCAGCAGCTTGACAAGCGGCAACCTGGGCGAGCAGTACTTC.

Concerning this clone: The same CDR3 can be traced to other DNA sequences in this sample. This chain links TRBV28 with TRBJ1-2; 8 bases line up with TRBD1. Losses at the gene ends were 4 bases for V and 5 bases for J; bases not matched to a gene: 3. This CDR3 has 13 amino acids. Germline V gene data show CDR1 as MDHEN and CDR2 as SYDVKM. In DNA, the CDR3 is TGTGCCAGCAGTTCGGGACAGGTTTATGGCTACACCTTC. This gives the protein CASSSGQVYGYTF.

This clone was counted a few times. This chain connects TRBV30 to TRBJ2-3, with 12 bases lining up with TRBD2. CDR1 is GTSNPN and CDR2 is SVGIG in the germline V gene (reference sequence). The trim removed 3 bases at V and 5 bases at J, leaving 9 bases unmatched. This CDR3 contains 16 residues. CDR3 amino acids: CAWSDLAGGAGDTQYF. Here the CDR3 DNA reads TGTGCCTGGAGCGACCTAGCGGGGGGGGCGGGAGATACGCAGTATTTT.

A few counts support this clone. This rearrangement joins TRBV28 to TRBJ1-5; D is uncertain. CDR1 and CDR2 (germline): MDHEN, SYDVKM. V was cut by 1 base and J by 4 bases, with 11 bases left in between. The CDR3 length is 15 residues. As DNA, the CDR3 is TGTGCCAGCAGTTTATTTCGCCAGGTAAATCAGCCCCAGCATTTT. Translating gives CASSLFRQVNQPQHF.

The sample holds one count of this clone. The chain joins TRBV9 to TRBJ2-1; 11 bases agree with TRBD2. V was pared by 4 bases and J by 5 bases, with 5 bases of the junction left unmatched. There are 15 residues in the CDR3. Germline V CDR1 and CDR2: SGDLS, YYNGEE. DNA of the CDR3: TGTGCCAGCAGCCCACTAGCGGGAGTTGACAATGAGCAGTTCTTC. It specifies CASSPLAGVDNEQFF.

The chain couples TRBV6-5 to TRBJ2-5, with D possibly matching TRBD2 (5 bases). This CDR3 is 15 amino acids long. From germline, CDR1 is MNHEY and CDR2 SVGAGI. V was shortened by 6 bases and J by 0 bases, with 14 bases between the two germline ends. The CDR3 DNA reads as TGTGCCAGCAGCCCCCGGGCGGGTTACCAAGAGACCCAGTACTTC. Its protein is CASSPRAGYQETQYF.

The sample holds a few counts of this clone. The chain couples TRBV21-1 to TRBJ1-1; the tabulated D call, TRBD1, remains unverified against the DNA. TRBV21-1 constitutes a pseudogene. The CDR3 consists of 16 residues. The CDR3 protein is CASSATGTGPRGEAFF. CDR3 DNA: TGTGCCAGCAGCGCCACGGGTACCGGACCTAGGGGTGAAGCTTTCTTT.

The chain combines TRBV10-3 with TRBJ1-3, with unresolved D. V was pared by 11 bases and J by 0 bases, with 17 bases between. Germline CDR1 is ENHRY and CDR2 is SYGVKD. This CDR3 has 15 residues. As DNA, the CDR3 is TGTGCCTCTGGCGACTGGTCCTCCTCTGGAAACACCATATATTTT. It yields the protein CASGDWSSSGNTIYF.

The rearrangement links TRBV18 to TRBJ1-1; 7 nucleotides agree with TRBD1. J lost 7 bases, V lost 1 base, and 9 bases had no gene match. The CDR3 is 15 residues long. The germline gives CDR1 KGHSH, CDR2 LQKENI. The DNA for the CDR3 is TGTGCCAGCTCACCACAGGCGGGACAGCTATATGAAGCTTTCTTT. It specifies CASSPQAGQLYEAFF.

The rearrangement joins TRBV14 to TRBJ2-3; 10 positions agree with TRBD1. V trimming: 6 bases; J trimming: 8 bases; junction bases outside the gene matches: 14. The CDR3 covers 16 residues. Per germline, CDR1 SGHDN and CDR2 FVKESK. CDR3 in amino acids: CASRPTGTGAEGTQYF. The CDR3 nucleotides read TGTGCCAGCAGACCTACCGGGACAGGGGCCGAGGGTACGCAGTATTTT.

The genes are TRBV29-1 and TRBJ1-2, with a weak D call TRBD1 (5 bases). The germline V gene has CDR1 SQVTM and CDR2 ANQGSEA. This CDR3 is built from 13 residues. The ends were cut back, 3 bases at V and 6 bases at J, with 14 bases in the middle. The CDR3 sequence is CSVDRATLHGYTF. The CDR3 region has the DNA TGCAGCGTTGACAGGGCTACATTACATGGCTACACCTTC. The entire variable domain, with the rest obtained from reference TRBV29-1 and TRBJ1-2, is as follows: SAVISQKPSRDICQRGTSLTIQCQVDSQVTMMFWYRQQPGQSLTLIATANQGSEATYESGFVIDKFPISRPNLTFSTLTVSNMSPEDSSIYLCSVDRATLHGYTFGSGTRLTVV.

The rearrangement joins TRBV6-1 to TRBJ2-2, with TRBD2 identical over 13 bases. The V gene's germline CDR1 is MNHNS and CDR2 SASEGT. The CDR3 loop spans 17 amino acids. After removal of 4 bases from V and 4 bases from J, the junction contained 6 bases not matched to a gene. This CDR3 reads CASSGTSGRTSTGELFF. The CDR3 bases are TGTGCCAGCAGTGGGACTAGCGGGAGAACCTCCACCGGGGAGCTGTTTTTT.

The V and J genes are TRBV28 and TRBJ2-5; 12 nucleotides agree with TRBD2. The V segment lost 5 bases and the J segment 5 bases; nucleotides outside the gene matches: 6. The germline gives CDR1 MDHEN, CDR2 SYDVKM. There are 15 residues in the CDR3. CDR3 nucleotide sequence: TGTGCCAGCAGTAAAAGAGGACTAGCGGGGGAGACCCAGTACTTC. Amino acid sequence: CASSKRGLAGETQYF.

The chain carries TRBV9 and TRBJ1-2, with D tentatively TRBD1 (5 bases). CDR3 length equals 15 residues. V was cut by 0 bases and J by 7 bases, with 16 bases left in between. Germline loops: CDR1 SGDLS, CDR2 YYNGEE. The CDR3 nucleotides read TGTGCCAGCAGCGTAGGTGGTTGGCTGGGGGGTGGCTACACCTTC. Protein sequence: CASSVGGWLGGGYTF. Based on the CDR3 plus reference TRBV9 and TRBJ1-2, the full variable domain is DSGVTQTPKHLITATGQRVTLRCSPRSGDLSVYWYQQSLDQGLQFLIQYYNGEERAKGNILERFSAQQFPDLHSELNLSSLELGDSALYFCASSVGGWLGGGYTFGSGTRLTVV.

This clone was detected a few times. The chain is built from TRBV4-3 and TRBJ1-3, with D hard to call. V shed 1 base and J shed 0 bases, with 13 bases lying between them. Per the germline V gene, CDR1 is LGHNA and CDR2 is YSLEER. This CDR3 comprises 17 residues. CDR3 DNA sequence: TGCGCCAGCAGCCAAGTTCGAGCCCTTTACTCTGGAAACACCATATATTTT. Translated: CASSQVRALYSGNTIYF.

The V and J genes are TRBV4-1 and TRBJ1-3; 8 bases agree with TRBD1. The V gene's germline CDR1 is MGHRA and CDR2 YSYEKL. The CDR3 runs to 16 residues. The V and J ends lost 0 bases and 0 bases, in that order; junction bases with no gene match: 1. In nucleotides, the CDR3 is TGCGCCAGCAGCCAAGAGGACAGGGTCTCTGGAAACACCATATATTTT. Protein: CASSQEDRVSGNTIYF.

This clone has only one observation. This chain connects TRBV28 to TRBJ2-7; D perhaps matches TRBD1 (6 bases). The CDR3 is 14 residues long. Trimming left V 11 bases short and J 3 bases short, with 20 bases between. Germline V gives CDR1 MDHEN, CDR2 SYDVKM. The CDR3 region is CAASTRTALYEQYF. In DNA, the CDR3 is TGTGCCGCCAGCACCAGGACAGCGCTCTACGAGCAGTACTTC.

The chain couples TRBV4-2 to TRBJ1-6; D call uncertain. CDR1 and CDR2 (germline): LGHNA, YNFKEQ. This CDR3 is built from 15 residues. The germline V and J ends were trimmed by 3 bases and 8 bases, with 14 bases remaining between them. The CDR3 sequence is CASSQPAGSDSPLHF. CDR3 DNA: TGTGCCAGCAGCCAGCCTGCGGGCAGTGATTCACCCCTCCACTTT.

The V and J genes are TRBV27 and TRBJ2-3; 8 bases are a match to TRBD2. V lost 4 bases and J lost 5; bases outside the gene matches: 5. CDR1 MNHEY and CDR2 SMNVEV come from the germline V gene (reference sequence). The CDR3 is 14 amino acids. The CDR3: CASSWSGTRDTQYF. Here the CDR3 DNA reads TGTGCCAGCAGTTGGTCCGGGACTAGAGATACGCAGTATTTT.

This chain uses TRBV27 with TRBJ2-5; no clear D gene. Trimming took 0 bases from V and 5 from J, leaving 7 bases between them. Germline assignment: CDR1 MNHEY and CDR2 SMNVEV (reference sequence). The CDR3 has 13 amino acids. The CDR3, as DNA: TGTGCCAGCAGTTTATCTGCGTGGGAGACCCAGTACTTC. Translated, it gives CASSLSAWETQYF.